Listed here are 8 T cell receptor beta chains from one sample, sequenced in a study of T-cell memory formation after mild COVID-19. Each CDR3 protein is one row after TCRdb ran MiXCR on the 5' RACE reads. The sample records 200,000 to 250,000 distinct CDR3 sequences, 9.5% being singletons. The sequenced material came from PBMCs or a T cell subset sorted from them (not recorded which). The receptors here all came from a man aged 18 to 30 who had mild COVID-19 (a few samples of this study predate the infection). Cell type and time point are not known.

The rearrangement uses TRBV6-2 or TRBV6-3 and TRBJ2-6, with D possibly matching TRBD1 (5 bases). The CDR3 extends over 18 amino acids. The germline V gene encodes CDR1 MNHEY and CDR2 SVGEGT. Trimming stripped 1 base from V and 2 bases from J, with 15 bases between. The CDR3 loop reads CASSYFSGKVAGANVLTF. In DNA, the CDR3 is TGTGCCAGCAGTTACTTTTCAGGGAAAGTTGCTGGGGCCAACGTCCTGACTTTC.

This clonotype was detected a few times. The chain carries TRBV24-1 and TRBJ2-5; no clear D gene. This CDR3 is 17 amino acids long. Germline CDR1 reads KGHDR; CDR2 reads SFDVKD. Trimming cost V 3 bases and J 1 base, with 17 bases left between them. The CDR3 is CATSDPTPDGFQETQYF. The CDR3 DNA reads TGTGCCACCAGTGATCCCACCCCGGACGGTTTCCAAGAGACCCAGTACTTC.

This chain links TRBV7-9 with TRBJ1-1; D possibly corresponds to TRBD1 (6 bases). V was clipped by 5 bases and J by 1 base, with 17 bases between them. The CDR3 is 16 amino acids. Germline V lookup: CDR1 SEHNR, CDR2 FQNEAQ (reference sequence). The CDR3 sequence: CASSPSSRTANTEAFF. CDR3 DNA: TGTGCCAGCAGCCCCTCATCCCGGACAGCGAACACTGAAGCTTTCTTT.

The genes are TRBV6-1 and TRBJ2-7; the D gene could be TRBD1 or TRBD2 (9 bases each). Germline V gene sequence: CDR1 MNHNS, CDR2 SASEGT. The CDR3 is made up of 15 amino acids. V lost 3 bases, J lost 7 bases, and 19 bases lay in between. CDR3 nucleotides: TGTGCCAGCAGTGAGCGGGGGGGACAGGGCCGGGAGCAGTACGTC. It codes for CASSERGGQGREQYV.

The chain couples TRBV5-6 to TRBJ2-2; 7 bases fit TRBD1. Per germline, CDR1 SGHDT and CDR2 YYEEEE. Trimming took 0 bases from V and 0 from J; bases not matched to a gene: 5. The CDR3 has 17 amino acids. The CDR3 DNA sequence: TGTGCCAGCAGCTTGGCCCAAGGGGGCGCGAACACCGGGGAGCTGTTTTTT. It codes for CASSLAQGGANTGELFF.

This clonotype was seen a handful of times. V gene TRBV28 combines with J gene TRBJ2-3, with TRBD2 as a possible D gene (6 bases). The CDR3 has 16 residues. Looked up from germline, CDR1 is MDHEN and CDR2 is SYDVKM. Trimming shortened V by 6 bases and J by 3 bases, and 19 bases separated the two germline ends. For the CDR3, the DNA is TGTGCCAGCAGCTCACTGGGCGGTGCGGGGACAGATACGCAGTATTTT. This encodes CASSSLGGAGTDTQYF.

This clonotype was seen a few times. The rearrangement joins TRBV10-3 to TRBJ2-3, with 9 nucleotides matching TRBD1. Germline V gene sequence: CDR1 ENHRY, CDR2 SYGVKD. After removal of 7 bases from V and 0 bases from J, the junction contained 2 bases not matched to a gene. This CDR3 comprises 14 residues. The CDR3 bases are TGTGCCATCAAGACAGGGGGGAGCACAGATACGCAGTATTTT. It is translated as CAIKTGGSTDTQYF.

The chain is built from TRBV7-2 and TRBJ1-2; D is undetermined. Deletions cut 0 bases from V and 1 base from J, with 6 bases between. The CDR3 extends over 14 amino acids. Germline V gene lookup returns CDR1 SGHTA and CDR2 FQGNSA. The CDR3 loop is CASSLAPLNYGYTF. In nucleotides, the CDR3 is TGTGCCAGCAGCTTAGCACCGCTTAACTATGGCTACACCTTC. Full variable domain (rest looked up from reference TRBV7-2 and TRBJ1-2): GAGVSQSPSNKVTEKGKDVELRCDPISGHTALYWYRQSLGQGLEFLIYFQGNSAPDKSGLPSDRFSAERTGGSVSTLTIQRTQQEDSAVYLCASSLAPLNYGYTFGSGTRLTVV.